Reported below is one TCR beta chain. Its antigen remains unknown. This sample was included in a study of CXCR3-negative and CXCR3-positive naive CD8 T cells. CDR3 length equals 14 residues. Germline CDR1 SQVTM, CDR2 ANQGSEA. In preparing the TRB cDNA libraries, 5' RACE with UMI labels was used. TCRdb processed the 5' RACE reads again and assigns one entry to each CDR3 protein, with no DNA. Its table records tens of thousands of distinct CDR3 sequences. The sorter processed each CD8+ T cell subset in triplicate at roughly 280,000 cells apiece. The study, taken as a whole, reports: Both of the naive subsets showed about the same high diversity, but memory CD8+ cells had much less. CXCR3-negative and CXCR3-positive naive cells shared comparable TRBV-TRBJ usage, but memory cells did not.

The sequence was collected from a human donor in good health. Some clones in this sample may be carry-over from other donors' samples. Sequenced input: naive CXCR3- CD8+ T cells from blood. Stated subset: CD45RO-CCR7+CD27+CD95- naive CD8+ T cells lacking CXCR3 (TNR3-). The chain joins TRBV29-1 to TRBJ2-5; TCRdb outputs TRBD1, but without DNA this stays unchecked. CDR3 region: CSIEGTGEGETQYF.